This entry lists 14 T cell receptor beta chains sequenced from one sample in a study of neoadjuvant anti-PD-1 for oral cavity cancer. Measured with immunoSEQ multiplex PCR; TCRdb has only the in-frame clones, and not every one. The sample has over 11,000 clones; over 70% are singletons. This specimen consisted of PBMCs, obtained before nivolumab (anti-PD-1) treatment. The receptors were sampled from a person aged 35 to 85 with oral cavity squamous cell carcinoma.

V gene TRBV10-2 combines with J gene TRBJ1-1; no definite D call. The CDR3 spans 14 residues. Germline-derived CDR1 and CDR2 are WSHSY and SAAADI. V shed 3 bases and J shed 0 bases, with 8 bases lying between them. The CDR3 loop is CASSDRYLNTEAFF. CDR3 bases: TGCGCCAGCAGTGATAGGTACCTGAACACTGAAGCTTTCTTT.

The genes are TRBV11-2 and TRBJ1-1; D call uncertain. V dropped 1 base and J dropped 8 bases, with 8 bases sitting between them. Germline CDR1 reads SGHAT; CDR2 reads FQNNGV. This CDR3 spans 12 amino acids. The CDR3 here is CASSLGSMEAFF. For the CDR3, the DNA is TGTGCCAGCAGCTTAGGGTCGATGGAAGCTTTCTTT.

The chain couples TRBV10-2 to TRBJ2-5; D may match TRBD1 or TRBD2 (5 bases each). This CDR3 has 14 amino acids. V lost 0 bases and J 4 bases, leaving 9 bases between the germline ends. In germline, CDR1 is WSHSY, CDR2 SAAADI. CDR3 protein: CASSESGRGETQYF. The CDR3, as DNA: TGCGCCAGCAGTGAGTCGGGACGGGGAGAGACCCAGTACTTC.

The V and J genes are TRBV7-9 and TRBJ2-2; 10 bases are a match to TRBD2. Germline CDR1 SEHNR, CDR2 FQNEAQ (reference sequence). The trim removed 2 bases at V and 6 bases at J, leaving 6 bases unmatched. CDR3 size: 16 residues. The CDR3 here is CASSLSPSGGPGELFF. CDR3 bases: TGTGCCAGCAGCTTAAGTCCTAGCGGGGGACCCGGGGAGCTGTTTTTT.

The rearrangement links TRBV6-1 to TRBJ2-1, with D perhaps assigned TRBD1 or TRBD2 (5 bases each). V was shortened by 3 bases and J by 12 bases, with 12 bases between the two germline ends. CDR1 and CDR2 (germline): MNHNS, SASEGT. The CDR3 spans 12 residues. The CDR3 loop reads CASSDPRDRQFF. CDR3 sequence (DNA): TGTGCCAGCAGTGACCCTCGGGACCGGCAGTTCTTC.

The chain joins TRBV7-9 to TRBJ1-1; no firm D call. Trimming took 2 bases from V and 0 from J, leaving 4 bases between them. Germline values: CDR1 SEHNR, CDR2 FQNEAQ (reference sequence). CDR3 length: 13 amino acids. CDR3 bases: TGTGCCAGCAGCTTACACGTGAACACTGAAGCTTTCTTT. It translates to CASSLHVNTEAFF.

The CDR3 DNA is TGCGCCAGCAGCCAGGGCCTGACAGGGGATCAGCCCCAGCATTTT. This codes for CASSQGLTGDQPQHF. This chain links TRBV4-1 with TRBJ1-5; TRBD1 agrees at 8 bases. Per germline, CDR1 MGHRA and CDR2 YSYEKL. The CDR3 has 15 residues. J was trimmed by 5 bases and V by 3 bases; bases with no gene match: 6.

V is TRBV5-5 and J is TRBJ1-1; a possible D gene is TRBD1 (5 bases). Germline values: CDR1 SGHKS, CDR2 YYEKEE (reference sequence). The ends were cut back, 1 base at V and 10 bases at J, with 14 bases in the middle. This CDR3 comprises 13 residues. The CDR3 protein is CASSLWGPSRAFF. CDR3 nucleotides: TGTGCCAGCAGCTTGTGGGGACCAAGTCGAGCTTTCTTT.

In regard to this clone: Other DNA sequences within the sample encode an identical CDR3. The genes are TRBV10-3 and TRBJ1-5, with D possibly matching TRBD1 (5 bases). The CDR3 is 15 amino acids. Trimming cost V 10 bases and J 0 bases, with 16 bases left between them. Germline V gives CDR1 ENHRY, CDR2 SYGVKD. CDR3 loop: CATGEQAYSNQPQHF. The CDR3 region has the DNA TGTGCCACAGGAGAACAGGCATATAGCAATCAGCCCCAGCATTTT.

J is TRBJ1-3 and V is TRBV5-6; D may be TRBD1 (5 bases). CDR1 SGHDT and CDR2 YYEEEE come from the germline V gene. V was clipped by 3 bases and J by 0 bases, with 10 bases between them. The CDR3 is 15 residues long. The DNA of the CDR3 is TGTGCCAGCAGCTATGACAGAAGCTCTGGAAACACCATATATTTT. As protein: CASSYDRSSGNTIYF.

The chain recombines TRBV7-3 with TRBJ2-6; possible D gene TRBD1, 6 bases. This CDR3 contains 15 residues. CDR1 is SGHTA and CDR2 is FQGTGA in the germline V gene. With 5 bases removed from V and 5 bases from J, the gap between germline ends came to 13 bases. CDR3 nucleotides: TGTGCCAGCAGCCCAGGGGATCGGAGGGCCAACGTCCTGACTTTC. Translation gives CASSPGDRRANVLTF. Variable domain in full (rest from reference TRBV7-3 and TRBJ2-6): GAGVSQTPSNKVTEKGKYVELRCDPISGHTALYWYRQSLGQGPEFLIYFQGTGAADDSGLPNDRFFAVRPEGSVSTLKIQRTERGDSAVYLCASSPGDRRANVLTFGAGSRLTVL.

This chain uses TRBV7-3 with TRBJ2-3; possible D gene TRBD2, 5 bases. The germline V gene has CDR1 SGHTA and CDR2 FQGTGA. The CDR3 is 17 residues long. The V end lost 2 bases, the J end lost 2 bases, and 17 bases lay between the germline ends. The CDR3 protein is CASSLRRRATHTDTQYF. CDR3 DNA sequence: TGTGCCAGCAGCTTACGACGGCGGGCAACCCACACAGATACGCAGTATTTT. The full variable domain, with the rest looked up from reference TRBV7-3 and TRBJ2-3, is GAGVSQTPSNKVTEKGKYVELRCDPISGHTALYWYRQSLGQGPEFLIYFQGTGAADDSGLPNDRFFAVRPEGSVSTLKIQRTERGDSAVYLCASSLRRRATHTDTQYFGPGTRLTVL.

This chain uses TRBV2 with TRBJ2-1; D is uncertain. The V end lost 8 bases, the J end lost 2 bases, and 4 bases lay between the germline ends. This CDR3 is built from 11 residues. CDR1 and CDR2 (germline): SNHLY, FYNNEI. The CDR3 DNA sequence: TGTGCCAGCTCTACCTACAATGAGCAGTTCTTC. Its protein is CASSTYNEQFF.

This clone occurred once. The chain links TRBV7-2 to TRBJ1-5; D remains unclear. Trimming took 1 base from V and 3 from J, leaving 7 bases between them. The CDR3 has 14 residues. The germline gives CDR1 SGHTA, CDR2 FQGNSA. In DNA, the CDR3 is TGTGCCAGCAGCTTAGGATTGAACAATCAGCCCCAGCATTTT. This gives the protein CASSLGLNNQPQHF.